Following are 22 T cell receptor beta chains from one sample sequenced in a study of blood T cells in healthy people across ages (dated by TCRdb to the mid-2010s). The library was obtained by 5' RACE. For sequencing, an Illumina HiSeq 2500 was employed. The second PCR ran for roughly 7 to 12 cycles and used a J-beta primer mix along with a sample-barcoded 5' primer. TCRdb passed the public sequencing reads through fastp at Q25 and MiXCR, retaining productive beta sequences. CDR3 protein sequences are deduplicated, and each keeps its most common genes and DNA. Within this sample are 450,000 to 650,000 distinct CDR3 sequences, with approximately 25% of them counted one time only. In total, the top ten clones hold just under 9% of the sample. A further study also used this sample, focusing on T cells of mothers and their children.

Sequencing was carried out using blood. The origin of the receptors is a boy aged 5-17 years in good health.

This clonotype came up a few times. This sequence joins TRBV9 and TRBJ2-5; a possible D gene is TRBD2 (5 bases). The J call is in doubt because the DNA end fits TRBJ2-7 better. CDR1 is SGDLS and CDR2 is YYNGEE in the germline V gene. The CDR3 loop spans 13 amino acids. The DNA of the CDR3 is TGTGCCAGCAGCGTAGCGGGAACCTACGAGCAGTACTTC. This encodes CASSVAGTYEQYF.

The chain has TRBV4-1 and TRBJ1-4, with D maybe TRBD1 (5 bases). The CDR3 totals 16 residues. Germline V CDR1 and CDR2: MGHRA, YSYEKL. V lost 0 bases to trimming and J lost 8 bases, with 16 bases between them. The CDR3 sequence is CASSQETTVPREKLFF. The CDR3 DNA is TGCGCCAGCAGCCAAGAGACGACAGTTCCTCGCGAAAAACTGTTTTTT.

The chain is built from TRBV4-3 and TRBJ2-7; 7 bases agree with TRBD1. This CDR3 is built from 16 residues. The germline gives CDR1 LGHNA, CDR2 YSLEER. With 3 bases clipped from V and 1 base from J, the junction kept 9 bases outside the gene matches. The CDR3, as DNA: TGCGCCAGCAGCCACCCCGGACAGGAGATATCCTACGAGCAGTACTTC. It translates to CASSHPGQEISYEQYF.

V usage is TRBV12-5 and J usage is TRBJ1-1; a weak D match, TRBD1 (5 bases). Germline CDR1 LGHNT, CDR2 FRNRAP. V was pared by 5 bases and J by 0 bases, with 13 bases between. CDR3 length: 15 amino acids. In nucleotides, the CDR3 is TGTGCTAGTGGTCCCTCCGCAGGGTTGAACACTGAAGCTTTCTTT. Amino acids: CASGPSAGLNTEAFF.

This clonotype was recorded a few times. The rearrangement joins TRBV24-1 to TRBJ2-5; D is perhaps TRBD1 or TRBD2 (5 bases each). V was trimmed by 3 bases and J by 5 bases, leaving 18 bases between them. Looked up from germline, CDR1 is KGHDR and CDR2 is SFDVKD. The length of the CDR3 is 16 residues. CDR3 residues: CATSDHKTEERETQYF. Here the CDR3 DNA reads TGTGCCACCAGTGATCATAAGACAGAGGAGCGGGAGACCCAGTACTTC.

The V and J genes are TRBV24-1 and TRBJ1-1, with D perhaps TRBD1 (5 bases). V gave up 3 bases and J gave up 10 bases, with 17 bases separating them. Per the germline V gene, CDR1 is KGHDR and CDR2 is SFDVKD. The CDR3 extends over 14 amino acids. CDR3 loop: CATSDAPTGQGAFF. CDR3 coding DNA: TGTGCCACCAGTGATGCACCCACGGGCCAGGGAGCTTTCTTT.

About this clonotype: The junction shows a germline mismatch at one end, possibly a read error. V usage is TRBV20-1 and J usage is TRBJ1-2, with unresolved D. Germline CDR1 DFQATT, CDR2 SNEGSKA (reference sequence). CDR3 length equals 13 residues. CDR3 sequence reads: CSTRDLGRPGYTF. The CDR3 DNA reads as TGTAGTACTAGAGATCTAGGAAGACCCGGCTACACCTTC.

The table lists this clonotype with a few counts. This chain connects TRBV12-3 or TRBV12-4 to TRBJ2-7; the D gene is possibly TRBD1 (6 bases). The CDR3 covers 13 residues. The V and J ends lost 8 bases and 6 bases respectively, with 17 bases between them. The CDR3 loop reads CASQLGGYGEQYF. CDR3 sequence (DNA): TGTGCCAGCCAATTAGGGGGTTACGGCGAGCAGTACTTC.

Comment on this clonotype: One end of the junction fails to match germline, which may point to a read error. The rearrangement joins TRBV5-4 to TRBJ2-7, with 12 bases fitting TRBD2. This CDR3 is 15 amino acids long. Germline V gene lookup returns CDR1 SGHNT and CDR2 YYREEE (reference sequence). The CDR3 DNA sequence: TGTGCCAGCAGCGTGCTAGCGGGAGGGACCTACGAGCGGTACTTC. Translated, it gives CASSVLAGGTYERYF.

The CDR3: CASSSGLAGGGFQETQYF. The CDR3 DNA follows: TGTGCCAGCAGCTCGGGACTAGCGGGAGGGGGGTTCCAAGAGACCCAGTACTTC. The chain joins TRBV5-5 to TRBJ2-5; 16 bases are a match to TRBD2. This CDR3 is built from 18 residues. Germline CDR1 SGHKS, CDR2 YYEKEE (reference sequence). Trimming at V came to 3 bases and at J to 1 base, leaving 6 bases not matched to a gene.

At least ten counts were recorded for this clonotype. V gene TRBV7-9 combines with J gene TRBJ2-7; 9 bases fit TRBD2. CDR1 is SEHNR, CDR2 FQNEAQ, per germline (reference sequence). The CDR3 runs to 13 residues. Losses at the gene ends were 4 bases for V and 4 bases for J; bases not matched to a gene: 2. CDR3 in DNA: TGTGCCAGCAGCTCGACTAGCGGTTACGAGCAGTACTTC. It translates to CASSSTSGYEQYF.

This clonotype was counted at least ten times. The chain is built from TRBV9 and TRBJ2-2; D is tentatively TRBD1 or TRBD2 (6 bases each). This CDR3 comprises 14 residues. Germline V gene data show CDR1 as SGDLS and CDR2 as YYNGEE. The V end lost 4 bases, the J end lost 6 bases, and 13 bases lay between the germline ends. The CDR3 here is CASSSPRGAGELFF. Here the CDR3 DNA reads TGTGCCAGCAGCTCCCCTAGGGGGGCCGGGGAGCTGTTTTTT.

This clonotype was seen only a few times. CDR3: CASSQDSGGALGGYTF. The CDR3 nucleotides read TGCGCCAGCAGCCAAGATTCCGGGGGGGCCTTGGGAGGCTACACCTTC. The chain recombines TRBV4-1 with TRBJ1-2, with TRBD1 as a possible D gene (6 bases). This CDR3 comprises 16 residues. CDR1 is MGHRA, CDR2 YSYEKL, per germline. Trimming stripped 0 bases from V and 8 bases from J, with 19 bases between.

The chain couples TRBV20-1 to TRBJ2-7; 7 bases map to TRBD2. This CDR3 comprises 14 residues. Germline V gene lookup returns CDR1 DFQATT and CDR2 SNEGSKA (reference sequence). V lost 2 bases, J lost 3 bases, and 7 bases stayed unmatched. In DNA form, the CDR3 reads TGCAGTGCTAGATCGAGACTAGCCTTCTACGAGCAGTACTTC. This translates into CSARSRLAFYEQYF.

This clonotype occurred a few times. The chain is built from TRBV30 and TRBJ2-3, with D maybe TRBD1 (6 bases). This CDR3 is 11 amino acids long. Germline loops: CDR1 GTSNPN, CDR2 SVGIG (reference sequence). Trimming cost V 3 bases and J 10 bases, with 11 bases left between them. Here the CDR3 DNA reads TGTGCCTGGAGGGATCCAGGGGCGCAGTATTTT. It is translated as CAWRDPGAQYF.

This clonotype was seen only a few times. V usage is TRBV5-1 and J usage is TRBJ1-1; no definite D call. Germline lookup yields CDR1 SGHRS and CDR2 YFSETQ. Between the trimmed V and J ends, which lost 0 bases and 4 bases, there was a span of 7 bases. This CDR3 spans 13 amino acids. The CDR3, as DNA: TGCGCCAGCAGCTTGGCCACGGCCACTGAAGCTTTCTTT. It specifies CASSLATATEAFF.

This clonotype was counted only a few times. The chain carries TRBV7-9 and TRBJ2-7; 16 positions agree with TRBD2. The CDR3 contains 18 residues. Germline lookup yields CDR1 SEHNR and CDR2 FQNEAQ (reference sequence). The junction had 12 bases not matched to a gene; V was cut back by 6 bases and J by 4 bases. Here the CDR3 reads CASSFPEGLAGGPYEQYF. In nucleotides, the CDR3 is TGTGCCAGCAGTTTTCCCGAGGGACTAGCGGGAGGGCCGTACGAGCAGTACTTC. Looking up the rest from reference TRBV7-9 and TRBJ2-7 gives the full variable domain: DTGVSQNPRHKITKRGQNVTFRCDPISEHNRLYWYRQTLGQGPEFLTYFQNEAQLEKSRLLSDRFSAERPKGSFSTLEIQRTEQGDSAMYLCASSFPEGLAGGPYEQYFGPGTRLTVT.

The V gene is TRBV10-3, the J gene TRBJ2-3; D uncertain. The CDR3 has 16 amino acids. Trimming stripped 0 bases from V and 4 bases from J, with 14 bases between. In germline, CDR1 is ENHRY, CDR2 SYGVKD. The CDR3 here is CAISESLGTVADTQYF. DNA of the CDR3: TGTGCCATCAGTGAGTCTCTGGGTACGGTTGCAGATACGCAGTATTTT.

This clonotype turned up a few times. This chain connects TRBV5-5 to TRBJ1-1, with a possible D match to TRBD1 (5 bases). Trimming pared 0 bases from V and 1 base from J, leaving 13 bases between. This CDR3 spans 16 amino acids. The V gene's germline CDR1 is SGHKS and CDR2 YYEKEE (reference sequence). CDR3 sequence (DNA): TGTGCCAGCAGCTTGGGGGGCGTAGGGCAGAACACTGAAGCTTTCTTT. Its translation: CASSLGGVGQNTEAFF.

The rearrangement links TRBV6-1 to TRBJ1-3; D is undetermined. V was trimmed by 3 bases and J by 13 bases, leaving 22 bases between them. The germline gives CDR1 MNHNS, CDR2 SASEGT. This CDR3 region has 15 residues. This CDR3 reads CASSDIGKGGLRIYF. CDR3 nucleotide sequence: TGTGCCAGCAGTGACATCGGGAAGGGAGGGTTAAGAATATATTTT.

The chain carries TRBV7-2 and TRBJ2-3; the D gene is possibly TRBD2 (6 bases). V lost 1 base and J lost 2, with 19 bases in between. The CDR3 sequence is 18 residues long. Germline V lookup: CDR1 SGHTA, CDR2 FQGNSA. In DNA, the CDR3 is TGTGCCAGCAGCTTAGGGGCAGGTGGGGGGATTACCACAGATACGCAGTATTTT. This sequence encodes CASSLGAGGGITTDTQYF. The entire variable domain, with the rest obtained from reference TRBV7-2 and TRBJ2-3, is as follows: GAGVSQSPSNKVTEKGKDVELRCDPISGHTALYWYRQSLGQGLEFLIYFQGNSAPDKSGLPSDRFSAERTGGSVSTLTIQRTQQEDSAVYLCASSLGAGGGITTDTQYFGPGTRLTVL.

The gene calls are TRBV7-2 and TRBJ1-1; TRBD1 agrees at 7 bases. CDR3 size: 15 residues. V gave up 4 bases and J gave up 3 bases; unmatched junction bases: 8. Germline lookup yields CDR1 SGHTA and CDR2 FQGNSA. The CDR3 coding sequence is TGTGCCAGCAGCTGGTTAGGGGGCGGGGACACTGAAGCTTTCTTT. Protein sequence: CASSWLGGGDTEAFF. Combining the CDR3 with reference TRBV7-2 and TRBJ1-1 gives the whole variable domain GAGVSQSPSNKVTEKGKDVELRCDPISGHTALYWYRQSLGQGLEFLIYFQGNSAPDKSGLPSDRFSAERTGGSVSTLTIQRTQQEDSAVYLCASSWLGGGDTEAFFGQGTRLTVV.